The 24 T cell receptor beta chains presented below share a single source sample, sequenced in a study of cytomegalovirus exposure and HLA in healthy donors (dated by TCRdb to the late 2010s). Library prep was done by the immunoSEQ multiplex PCR assay. TCRdb mirrors the immuneACCESS table, restricted to in-frame sequences. Some clones are absent from its copies; in checked studies, under half trace to an unresolved V gene, and the reason for the others is unknown. Within this sample are under 300,000 clones, with around 90% of them counted one time only. The top ten constitute under 0.45% of the sample. Material for sequencing was PBMCs. The receptors derive from a young woman in good health and CMV-seronegative.

The chain carries TRBV28 and TRBJ1-5, with TRBD1 identical over 7 bases. Germline V lookup: CDR1 MDHEN, CDR2 SYDVKM. J lost 0 bases, V lost 6 bases, and 2 bases had no gene match. The CDR3 length is 14 residues. The CDR3 protein is CASSEGASNQPQHF. CDR3 DNA sequence: TGTGCCAGCAGCGAGGGGGCTAGCAATCAGCCCCAGCATTTT.

The chain is built from TRBV4-3 and TRBJ1-1; D is ambiguous. There are 13 residues in the CDR3. From germline, CDR1 is LGHNA and CDR2 YSLEER. V was cut by 1 base and J by 0 bases, with 3 bases left in between. Written as DNA, the CDR3 is TGCGCCAGCAGCCAAGTATTGAACACTGAAGCTTTCTTT. This gives the protein CASSQVLNTEAFF.

The chain carries TRBV28 and TRBJ1-1; 8 bases agree with TRBD1. The CDR3 consists of 16 residues. Trimming took 5 bases from V and 3 from J; bases not matched to a gene: 11. Germline V gene data show CDR1 as MDHEN and CDR2 as SYDVKM. The CDR3 nucleotides are TGTGCCAGCAGTGCGCCGACAGGGGTGAGGGACACTGAAGCTTTCTTT. This gives the protein CASSAPTGVRDTEAFF.

This rearrangement joins TRBV28 to TRBJ2-2; the D gene is possibly TRBD1 (5 bases). V was trimmed by 3 bases and J by 6 bases, leaving 17 bases between them. The germline CDR1 and CDR2 sequences are MDHEN and SYDVKM. There are 16 residues in the CDR3. CDR3 residues: CASSLGQGSLSGELFF. CDR3 nucleotide sequence: TGTGCCAGCAGTTTGGGGCAGGGTTCTTTGTCCGGGGAGCTGTTTTTT. Full variable domain (rest looked up from reference TRBV28 and TRBJ2-2): DVKVTQSSRYLVKRTGEKVFLECVQDMDHENMFWYRQDPGLGLRLIYFSYDVKMKEKGDIPEGYSVSREKKERFSLILESASTNQTSMYLCASSLGQGSLSGELFFGEGSRLTVL.

V usage is TRBV5-6 and J usage is TRBJ2-7, with 7 bases aligning to TRBD2. Trimming cost V 4 bases and J 1 base; bases outside gene matches: 8. Germline loops: CDR1 SGHDT, CDR2 YYEEEE. CDR3 size: 15 residues. The CDR3 DNA is TGTGCCAGCAGCGGCTGGGCGGGGGATTCCTACGAGCAGTACGTC. Its protein is CASSGWAGDSYEQYV.

V usage is TRBV7-3 and J usage is TRBJ2-1, with TRBD2 matching 8 bases. The CDR3 loop spans 15 amino acids. V was clipped by 4 bases and J by 2 bases; unmatched bases: 4. Germline-derived CDR1 and CDR2 are SGHTA and FQGTGA. DNA of the CDR3: TGTGCCAGCAGCTCTGACGGGGGGGCCTACAATGAGCAGTTCTTC. Its translation: CASSSDGGAYNEQFF.

The chain joins TRBV6-1 to TRBJ1-3; TRBD1 matches at 8 bases. Germline V gene lookup returns CDR1 MNHNS and CDR2 SASEGT. CDR3 size: 15 residues. J gave up 2 bases and V 4 bases, and 4 bases lay outside the gene matches. In nucleotides, the CDR3 is TGTGCCAGCAGTGTGGACAGGGTACCTGGAAACACCATATATTTT. As protein: CASSVDRVPGNTIYF.

The rearrangement links TRBV11-2 to TRBJ1-2; D possibly corresponds to TRBD1 (5 bases). The CDR3 sequence is 17 residues long. Trimming removed 6 bases from V and 0 bases from J, with 20 bases in between. CDR1 and CDR2 (germline): SGHAT, FQNNGV. Written as DNA, the CDR3 is TGTGCCAGCAGAGACTTGGTTAGGACAATAGCTAACTATGGCTACACCTTC. Its protein is CASRDLVRTIANYGYTF.

The chain links TRBV4-2 to TRBJ2-2; TRBD2 matches 13 bases. This CDR3 is built from 17 residues. V lost 4 bases and J lost 4; bases outside the gene matches: 6. CDR1 LGHNA and CDR2 YNFKEQ come from the germline V gene. The CDR3 nucleotides read TGTGCCAGCAGCCCAGGACTAGCGGGGGCGCTCACCGGGGAGCTGTTTTTT. Encoded protein: CASSPGLAGALTGELFF.

In its sample, this clone was seen a few times. The chain combines TRBV2 with TRBJ1-6, with 8 positions matching TRBD1. Germline-derived CDR1 and CDR2 are SNHLY and FYNNEI. The ends lost 6 bases at V and 6 bases at J; junction bases unmatched: 1. CDR3 length: 13 residues. CDR3 nucleotides: TGTGCCAGCAGAGGGACAGGTAATTCACCCCTCCACTTT. It encodes CASRGTGNSPLHF.

CDR3 sequence (DNA): TGTGCCAGCTCCACCCACGGGGGGACACAGAACTATGGCTACACCTTC. It yields the protein CASSTHGGTQNYGYTF. J is TRBJ1-2 and V is TRBV7-2; maybe TRBD1 (6 bases). Germline V CDR1 and CDR2: SGHTA, FQGNSA. V lost 8 bases to trimming and J lost 2 bases, with 21 bases between them. This CDR3 comprises 16 residues.

The chain couples TRBV6-6 to TRBJ2-7; D perhaps matches TRBD2 (5 bases). This CDR3 has 14 residues. Germline V gene sequence: CDR1 MNHNY, CDR2 SVGAGI (reference sequence). Trimming pared 0 bases from V and 0 bases from J, leaving 6 bases between. DNA of the CDR3: TGTGCCAGCAGTTACTCGGAGGTCTCCTACGAGCAGTACGTC. This codes for CASSYSEVSYEQYV.

The V call is TRBV5-1, the J call TRBJ2-1; the match to TRBD2 covers 8 bases. The CDR3 loop spans 16 amino acids. J lost 3 bases, V lost 3 bases, and 8 bases had no gene match. Germline CDR1 and CDR2: SGHRS and YFSETQ. CDR3: CASSSPGLAIYNEQFF. CDR3 coding DNA: TGCGCCAGCAGCTCGCCTGGACTAGCTATCTACAATGAGCAGTTCTTC.

The rearrangement joins TRBV9 to TRBJ2-7; 8 nucleotides match TRBD1. V was clipped by 0 bases and J by 6 bases; unmatched bases: 14. In germline, CDR1 is SGDLS, CDR2 YYNGEE. This CDR3 has 17 residues. The CDR3 spells CASSVVAQPGQGSEQYF. The DNA for the CDR3 is TGTGCCAGCAGCGTAGTAGCCCAGCCAGGACAGGGATCCGAGCAGTACTTC.

This chain connects TRBV29-1 to TRBJ1-1; D remains ambiguous. This CDR3 contains 11 residues. Per germline, CDR1 SQVTM and CDR2 ANQGSEA. Trimming pared 3 bases from V and 7 bases from J, leaving 9 bases between. The CDR3 region has the DNA TGCAGCGTTGAGGATAGCGGTGAAGCTTTCTTT. Residues: CSVEDSGEAFF.

The chain has TRBV7-6 and TRBJ1-1; D is possibly TRBD1 (5 bases). From germline, CDR1 is SGHVS and CDR2 FNYEAQ. The CDR3 has 15 residues. Trimming left V 6 bases short and J 0 bases short, with 14 bases between. CDR3: CASSVDDSLNTEAFF. CDR3 coding DNA: TGTGCCAGCAGTGTTGATGACAGCTTGAACACTGAAGCTTTCTTT.

The chain couples TRBV7-2 to TRBJ1-3; maybe TRBD1 (5 bases). V was clipped by 5 bases and J by 4 bases, with 12 bases between them. Germline V gene sequence: CDR1 SGHTA, CDR2 FQGNSA. This CDR3 comprises 14 residues. CDR3 sequence: CASSIEKGGNTIYF. CDR3 nucleotide sequence: TGTGCCAGCAGCATTGAAAAGGGGGGAAACACCATATATTTT.

The V gene is TRBV21-1, the J gene TRBJ2-7; TRBD2, the table's D call, lacks a check against the DNA. TRBV21-1 is termed a pseudogene. CDR3 size: 10 residues. For the CDR3, the DNA is TGTGCCAGCCAACGGAGGGAAGAGTACGTC. Residues: CASQRREEYV.

This clone was picked up one time. V gene TRBV29-1 combines with J gene TRBJ2-5; D might be TRBD1 (5 bases). The germline V gene has CDR1 SQVTM and CDR2 ANQGSEA. V lost 6 bases, J lost 5 bases, and 22 bases lay in between. The CDR3 totals 15 residues. CDR3 bases: TGCAGCGTGCGCCCTTTACAGACAGATCAGGAGACCCAGTACTTC. Its translation: CSVRPLQTDQETQYF.

This rearrangement joins TRBV7-6 to TRBJ1-1, with D hard to call. The V gene lost 0 bases and the J gene lost 2 bases, with 10 bases spanning the gap. The CDR3 has 15 amino acids. CDR1 SGHVS and CDR2 FNYEAQ come from the germline V gene. The CDR3 loop reads CASSLAPSGNTEAFF. CDR3 in DNA: TGTGCCAGCAGCTTAGCGCCGTCCGGTAACACTGAAGCTTTCTTT.

Regarding this clone: In this CDR3 the conserved last residue, phenylalanine or tryptophan, is missing, so a read error is likely. The limits of the CDR3 on the DNA are not certain, so only TCRdb's listed CDR3 is given. The chain recombines TRBV20-1 with TRBJ1-1; TRBD1, the table's D call, lacks a check against the DNA. Germline CDR1 reads DFQATT; CDR2 reads SNEGSKA (reference sequence). Counting both end residues, the CDR3 totals 11 amino acids. The CDR3 sequence: CSAPRDRGPQY.

V and J are TRBV27 and TRBJ2-1; D is perhaps TRBD1 (5 bases). This CDR3 comprises 16 residues. The germline gives CDR1 MNHEY, CDR2 SMNVEV (reference sequence). The germline V and J ends were trimmed by 5 bases and 5 bases, with 19 bases remaining between them. CDR3 sequence: CASSVTVVYLNNEQFF. The CDR3 DNA reads TGTGCCAGCAGTGTGACAGTTGTCTATTTGAACAATGAGCAGTTCTTC.

This clone was observed a single time. The chain recombines TRBV28 with TRBJ2-7, with 8 bases aligning to TRBD1. CDR1 and CDR2 (germline): MDHEN, SYDVKM. This CDR3 comprises 16 residues. The V and J ends lost 7 bases and 2 bases, in that order; junction bases with no gene match: 13. The DNA of the CDR3 is TGTGCCAGCACTCCTATTCGTGAGACAGGGGCCTACGAGCAGTACGTC. Translating gives CASTPIRETGAYEQYV.

J is TRBJ2-1 and V is TRBV4-3; a weak D match, TRBD2 (6 bases). Germline-derived CDR1 and CDR2 are LGHNA and YSLEER. Trimming shortened V by 1 base and J by 5 bases, and 18 bases separated the two germline ends. This CDR3 is built from 17 residues. The chain's CDR3 is CASSQVSAGGWDNEQFF. The CDR3 coding sequence is TGCGCCAGCAGCCAAGTTTCAGCAGGAGGGTGGGACAATGAGCAGTTCTTC.